Listed below are T cell receptor beta chains from one sample, sequenced in a study of beta chain features in type 1 diabetes. Generated by immunoSEQ multiplex PCR, the TCRdb table keeps only in-frame clones and is missing some. The sample lists 110,000 to 150,000 clones, 6.9% occurring once. The specimen was central memory CD4+ T cells from blood. All receptors come from a woman aged 25 to 39 in good health. Each CDR3 is given with its conserved first and last residue. The D gene is left open where the match is weak. Clone size is shown for a subset of rows, as once, few, many or a class of expanded clone.

cdr3_nt cdr3_aa v_call d_call j_call clone_size
TGTGCCAGCAGTTTTGGACTAGCGGGTAGCACAGATACGCAGTATTTT CASSFGLAGSTDTQYF TRBV6-5 TRBD2 TRBJ2-3 few
TGTGCCAGCAGTTATCTTAGTGACTTCTTCACAGATACGCAGTATTTT CASSYLSDFFTDTQYF TRBV7-2 . TRBJ2-3 .
TGTGCCAGCAGTTCACCTGCGGGAGGTAGGCCCTACGAGCAGTACTTC CASSSPAGGRPYEQYF TRBV28 TRBD2 TRBJ2-7 .
TGCGCCAGCAGCTTGGCCGTAGGGAAGCGGGCCTACAATGAGCAGTTCTTC CASSLAVGKRAYNEQFF TRBV5-1 . TRBJ2-1 many
TGTGCCAGCAGGAGGATGAACGAGAACACTGAAGCTTTCTTT CASRRMNENTEAFF TRBV9 . TRBJ1-1 .
TGTGCCAGCACTAAAGACAGGGGGCCCACTGAAGCTTTCTTT CASTKDRGPTEAFF TRBV6-6 TRBD1 TRBJ1-1 .
TGTGCCAGCAGGTACTCATCCGGGAGCAATCAGCCCCAGCATTTT CASRYSSGSNQPQHF TRBV6-5 . TRBJ1-5 few
TGTGCCAGCAGGCACATCTCCGGGAGGGCCCCTGAGCAGTTCTTC CASRHISGRAPEQFF TRBV11-2 TRBD2 TRBJ2-1 .
TGTGCCAGCAGCTTAGTTCGCGAGCAGTACTTC CASSLVREQYF TRBV11-2 . TRBJ2-7 .
TGTGCCAGCACTAAACCCCAGGGCCAGAGCTCCTACGAGCAGTACTTC CASTKPQGQSSYEQYF TRBV6-6 . TRBJ2-7 few
TGTGCCAGCAGCCCGGCGGTTAGTCAGCCCCAGCATTTT CASSPAVSQPQHF TRBV7-2 . TRBJ1-5 many
TGTGCCAGCAGCTCCACCGGGACAGGGAGAAGGCACTATGGCTACACCTTC CASSSTGTGRRHYGYTF TRBV7-2 TRBD1 TRBJ1-2 few
TGTGCCAGCAGCCTTAGCGGGAGCGTCTCCTACGAGCAGTACTTC CASSLSGSVSYEQYF TRBV7-2 TRBD2 TRBJ2-7 few
TGTGCCTGGAGTGTACAACAGGGATCATCTTCTGGAAACACCATATATTTT CAWSVQQGSSSGNTIYF TRBV30 . TRBJ1-3 few
TGTGCCAGCAGTTACTCGGGAGGGAGGGCCACAGATACGCAGTATTTT CASSYSGGRATDTQYF TRBV6-5 TRBD2 TRBJ2-3 few
TGCGCCAGCAGCCTCCAGCTAGCGGGAGGTTGGAATGAGCAGTTCTTC CASSLQLAGGWNEQFF TRBV4-1 TRBD2 TRBJ2-1 few
TGTGCCAGCAGTGACGGGACAGTCTACGAGCAGTACTTC CASSDGTVYEQYF TRBV6-1 TRBD1 TRBJ2-7 .
TGTGCCAGCAGCTATAACACTCCTAGCGCGGGCTACGAGCAGTACTTC CASSYNTPSAGYEQYF TRBV6-6 . TRBJ2-7 .
TGCAGCGTTGAAATTGGGGGGAGCTACGGCTACACCTTC CSVEIGGSYGYTF TRBV29-1 . TRBJ1-2 few
TGTGCCAGCCTCAGGCTGGGACAACCAGGCGGCTATGGCTACACCTTC CASLRLGQPGGYGYTF TRBV7-9 . TRBJ1-2 .
TGTGCCATTTCAAAGGGACTACCTTACAATGAGCAGTTCTTC CAISKGLPYNEQFF TRBV27 TRBD2 TRBJ2-1 .
TGCGCCAGCAGCCAAGCCTTACTAGCGGGAGGGTACAATGAGCAGTTCTTC CASSQALLAGGYNEQFF TRBV4-1 TRBD2 TRBJ2-1 few
TGTGCCTGGGAGGTATCCCAAGAGACCCAGTACTTC CAWEVSQETQYF TRBV30 . TRBJ2-5 many
TGCAGCGTCACCGGGACAGGGGATGGCTACACCTTC CSVTGTGDGYTF TRBV29-1 TRBD1 TRBJ1-2 few
TGTGCCAGCAGTTCGTCATCAGGGGCGCGGAGTGGCTACACCTTC CASSSSSGARSGYTF TRBV6-1 . TRBJ1-2 .
TGTGCCAGCTCACCTACAGAGACCTACGAGCAGTACTTC CASSPTETYEQYF TRBV18 . TRBJ2-7 few
TGTGCCAGCAGCTTACTACTAGGACAGGGAGCAGGTGAAAAACTGTTTTTT CASSLLLGQGAGEKLFF TRBV11-2 TRBD1 TRBJ1-4 once
TGTGCCAGCAGTAACGGACTAGCGGATACGCAGTATTTT CASSNGLADTQYF TRBV6-7 TRBD2 TRBJ2-3 .
TGTGCCAGCAGCTTGCGACTAGCGGGACCTTCGGATACGCAGTATTTT CASSLRLAGPSDTQYF TRBV7-6 TRBD2 TRBJ2-3 .
TGTGCCAGCAGATGGGCCGCTAGCGGAGGTGCCTACGAGCAGTACTTC CASRWAASGGAYEQYF TRBV28 TRBD2 TRBJ2-7 .
TGTGCCAGTAGTCTGGACAGGGGGCATCAGCCCCAGCATTTT CASSLDRGHQPQHF TRBV19 TRBD1 TRBJ1-5 .
TGTGCCAGCAGTTCCGGATTCGGGACTCCCGCTCAGTACTTC CASSSGFGTPAQYF TRBV27 . TRBJ2-4 many
TGTGCCAGCAGTCCATGGACTAGCGGCGACAATGAGCAGTTCTTC CASSPWTSGDNEQFF TRBV28 TRBD2 TRBJ2-1 few
TGTGCCAGCAGCCCAGGGGGACAAAGCTCCTACAATGAGCAGTTCTTC CASSPGGQSSYNEQFF TRBV7-3 TRBD1 TRBJ2-1 .
TGTGCCAGCAGCTTAGACGGGGCAGATACGCAGTATTTT CASSLDGADTQYF TRBV7-9 . TRBJ2-3 .
TGTGCCAGCAGAATACAGGGGGCAAGCTACACCTTC CASRIQGASYTF TRBV6-5 TRBD1 TRBJ1-2 .
TGTGCCAGCAGCTTGACTCCGTTTAAAGACAGGACTTACGAGCAGTACTTC CASSLTPFKDRTYEQYF TRBV5-6 . TRBJ2-7 few
TGTGCCAGTAGTCCCCCCGGGCAGGGGGCAGAGACCCAGTACTTC CASSPPGQGAETQYF TRBV19 TRBD1 TRBJ2-5 few
TGCGCCAGCAGCCAGGATGCGGGGGCCAGCTCCTACGAGCAGTACTTC CASSQDAGASSYEQYF TRBV4-3 . TRBJ2-7 few
TGTGCCTGGAGCAGGGACAGATCTGCAACTAATGAAAAACTGTTTTTT CAWSRDRSATNEKLFF TRBV30 TRBD1 TRBJ1-4 .
TGTGCCAGCAGCCCCGGGGGCACTAGCGGGATCCGGGAGACCCAGTACTTC CASSPGGTSGIRETQYF TRBV14 TRBD2 TRBJ2-5 many
TGCAGCGCTGGCGGGATATTCAATGAGCAGTTCTTC CSAGGIFNEQFF TRBV29-1 . TRBJ2-1 .
TGTGCCAGCAGTGATTTACTCGAGCAGTACTTC CASSDLLEQYF TRBV6-1 . TRBJ2-7 .
TGTGCCTGGACCATAGGGACAGGCTATGGCTACACCTTC CAWTIGTGYGYTF TRBV30 TRBD1 TRBJ1-2 .
TGTGCCAGCAGTTACTCCTTGGGGGGTTTACAAGAGACCCAGTACTTC CASSYSLGGLQETQYF TRBV6-6 . TRBJ2-5 .
TGCGCCACCAGGAAGGGACAGCTCTATGGCTACACCTTC CATRKGQLYGYTF TRBV23-1 TRBD1 TRBJ1-2 many
TGTGCTAGTGGTTTGGAGAGGGTGACAGATACGCAGTATTTT CASGLERVTDTQYF TRBV12-5 . TRBJ2-3 few
TGTGCCAGCAGTCGACAGGGGGCTTGGAACACTGAAGCTTTCTTT CASSRQGAWNTEAFF TRBV28 TRBD1 TRBJ1-1 .
TGTGCCAGCAGCTTCCCGGGACTAGCGGGAGGGCAAGAGACCCAGTACTTC CASSFPGLAGGQETQYF TRBV7-9 TRBD2 TRBJ2-5 .
TGCGCCAGCAGCCAAATGCCAGCGGGAGGGCCTCAAGATACGCAGTATTTT CASSQMPAGGPQDTQYF TRBV4-1 TRBD2 TRBJ2-3 few
TGTGCCAGCGTTAAGCCCGACCTCATGGCAGGGCCCGAGCAGTACTTC CASVKPDLMAGPEQYF TRBV27 . TRBJ2-7 few
TGTGCCAGCAGCCTGTTCCGGGGACAAGAGACCCAGTACTTC CASSLFRGQETQYF TRBV7-2 . TRBJ2-5 few
TGTGCCAGCAGCTTAGCGGGAGGGAACAATGAGCAGTTCTTC CASSLAGGNNEQFF TRBV7-2 TRBD2 TRBJ2-1 few
TGCGCCAGCAGCCCCCGACAGGGGGCGGAAAAACTGTTTTTT CASSPRQGAEKLFF TRBV5-1 TRBD1 TRBJ1-4 .